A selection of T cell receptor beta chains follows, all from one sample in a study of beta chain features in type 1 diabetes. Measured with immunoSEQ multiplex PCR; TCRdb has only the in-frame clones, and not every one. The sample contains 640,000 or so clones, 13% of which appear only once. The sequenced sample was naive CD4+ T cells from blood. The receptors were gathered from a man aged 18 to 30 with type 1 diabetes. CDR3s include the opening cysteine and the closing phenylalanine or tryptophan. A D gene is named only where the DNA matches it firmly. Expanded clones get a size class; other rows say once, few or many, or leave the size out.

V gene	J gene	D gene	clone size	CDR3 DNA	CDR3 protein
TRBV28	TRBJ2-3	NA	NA	TGTGCCAGCAGTTTACAAGCACGTGTGGGAGATACGCAGTATTTT	CASSLQARVGDTQYF
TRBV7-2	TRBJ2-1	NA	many	TGTGCCAGCAGCTTAGACTACAATGAGCAGTTCTTC	CASSLDYNEQFF
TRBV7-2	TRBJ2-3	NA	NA	TGTGCCAGCAGCTTATGGGGCCCGTTGGTCGTCGCAGATACGCAGTATTTT	CASSLWGPLVVADTQYF
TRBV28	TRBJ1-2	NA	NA	TGTGCCAGCAGCTCCTCGGAATGGGCTAACTATGGCTACACCTTC	CASSSSEWANYGYTF
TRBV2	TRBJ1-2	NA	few	TGTGCCAGCAGAGACAGGACCACTAACTATGGCTACACCTTC	CASRDRTTNYGYTF
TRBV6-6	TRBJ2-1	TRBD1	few	TGTGCCAGCAGGCGCGTCCGGGACAGGGATGAGCAGTTCTTC	CASRRVRDRDEQFF
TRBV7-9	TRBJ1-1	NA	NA	TGTGCCAGCAGCACGGCAGGGCGAATCACTGAAGCTTTCTTT	CASSTAGRITEAFF
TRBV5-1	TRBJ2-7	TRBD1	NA	TGCGCCAGCAGCTTGGGACAGGGAGTCCACGAGCAGTACTTC	CASSLGQGVHEQYF
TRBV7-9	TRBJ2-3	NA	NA	TGTGCCAGCACCTCGATTTCCCGAGATACGCAGTATTTT	CASTSISRDTQYF
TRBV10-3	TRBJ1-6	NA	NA	TGTGCCATCAGTGGACGGGACATGGCAATTTCACCCCTCCACTTT	CAISGRDMAISPLHF
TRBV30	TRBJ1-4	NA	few	TGTGCCTTGAACCTGCCAGGCGCAACTAATGAAAAACTGTTTTTT	CALNLPGATNEKLFF
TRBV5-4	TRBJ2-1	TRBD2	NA	TGTGCCAGCAGCCAGACTAGCTCCTCCTACAATGAGCAGTTCTTC	CASSQTSSSYNEQFF
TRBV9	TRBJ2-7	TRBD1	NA	TGTGCCAGCAGCCCCCGGGACAGGAGCTACGAGCAGTACTTC	CASSPRDRSYEQYF
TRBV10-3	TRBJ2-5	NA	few	TGTGCCATCAGGGGGCAAGAGACCCAGTACTTC	CAIRGQETQYF
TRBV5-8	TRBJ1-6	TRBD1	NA	TGTGCCAGCAGCCGAGGGACAGGGGGAGTGAAGAATTCACCCCTCCACTTT	CASSRGTGGVKNSPLHF
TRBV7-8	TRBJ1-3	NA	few	TGTGCCACCCGCACTGGAAACACCATATATTTT	CATRTGNTIYF
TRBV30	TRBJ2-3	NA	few	TGTGCCTGGATACCCCGCGGGACAGACACAGATACGCAGTATTTT	CAWIPRGTDTDTQYF
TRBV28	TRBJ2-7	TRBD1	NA	TGTGCCAGCACCCCGGGACAGGAGACCTACGAGCAGTACTTC	CASTPGQETYEQYF
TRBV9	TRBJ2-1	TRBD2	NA	TGTGCCAGCAGCTCCCCCAGCGGGGGGGCCTCGGCCTACAATGAGCAGTTCTTC	CASSSPSGGASAYNEQFF
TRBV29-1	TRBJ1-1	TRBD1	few	TGCAGCGTTTGGGCAGGGGGCACTGAAGCTTTCTTT	CSVWAGGTEAFF
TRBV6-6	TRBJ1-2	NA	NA	TGTGCCAGCAGCAATTACCAGGGGAAGGAGGGCTACACCTTC	CASSNYQGKEGYTF
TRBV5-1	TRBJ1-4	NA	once	TGCGCCAGCAGCCTCAGAGCAACTAATGAAAAACTGTTTTTT	CASSLRATNEKLFF
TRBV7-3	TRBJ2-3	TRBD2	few	TGTGCCAGCGCCCGGACTAGCGGGGGCACAGATACGCAGTATTTT	CASARTSGGTDTQYF
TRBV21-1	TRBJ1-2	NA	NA	TGTGCCAGCAGCAAATTCCCAGCAGGGGAAGTCTATGGCTACACCTTC	CASSKFPAGEVYGYTF
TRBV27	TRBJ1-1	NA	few	TGTGCCAGCAGTTCCACCTTCACTGAAGCTTTCTTT	CASSSTFTEAFF
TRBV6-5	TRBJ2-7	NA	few	TGTGCCAGCAGTTACACCGCAGGGATTACCTACGAGCAGTACTTC	CASSYTAGITYEQYF
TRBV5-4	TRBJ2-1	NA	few	TGTGCCAGCAGCTTGATGATAAACAGCCAGAATGAGCAGTTCTTC	CASSLMINSQNEQFF
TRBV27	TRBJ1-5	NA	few	TGTGCCAGCTCGACAGGAAATCAGCCCCAGCATTTT	CASSTGNQPQHF
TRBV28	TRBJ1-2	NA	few	TGTGCCAGCAGCCTGGCGGCCTATGGCTACACCTTC	CASSLAAYGYTF
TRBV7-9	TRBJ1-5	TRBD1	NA	TGTGCCAGCAGCCCCACAGGGGATCAGCCCCAGCATTTT	CASSPTGDQPQHF
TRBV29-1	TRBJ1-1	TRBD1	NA	TGCAGCGCCGTACAGGGGACAGACATGAACACTGAAGCTTTCTTT	CSAVQGTDMNTEAFF
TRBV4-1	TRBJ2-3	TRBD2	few	TGCGCCAGCAGCGGGGGGGGCACAGATACGCAGTATTTT	CASSGGGTDTQYF
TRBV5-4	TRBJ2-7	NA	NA	TGTGCCAGCAGCTTGGCTGGCTCCTACGAGCAGTACTTC	CASSLAGSYEQYF
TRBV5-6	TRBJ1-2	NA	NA	TGTGCCAGCAGCTTGTCCCCCCCCCTGAACTATGGCTACACCTTC	CASSLSPPLNYGYTF
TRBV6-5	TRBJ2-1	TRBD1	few	TGTGCCAGCAGTTACGTGGCCAGGGGGCAATGGGAGCAGTTCTTC	CASSYVARGQWEQFF
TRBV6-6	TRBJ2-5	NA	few	TGTGCCAGCAGCCGTCAAGAGACCCAGTACTTC	CASSRQETQYF
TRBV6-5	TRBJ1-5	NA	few	TGTGCCAGCAGGACGGGGAGTAATCAGCCCCAGCATTTT	CASRTGSNQPQHF
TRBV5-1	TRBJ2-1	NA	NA	TGCGCCAGCAGCCGCGGAGGGAGCTCCTACAATGAGCAGTTCTTC	CASSRGGSSYNEQFF
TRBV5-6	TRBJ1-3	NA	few	TGTGCCAGCAGCTTGGCCGGGACTCCTTTAACCATATATTTT	CASSLAGTPLTIYF
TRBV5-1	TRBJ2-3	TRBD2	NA	TGCGCCAGCAGCTTGGTGGGGCTAGCGGGGGCGGCGCAGTATTTT	CASSLVGLAGAAQYF
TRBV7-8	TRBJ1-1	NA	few	TGTGCCAGCAGCTTCGGACCGGGGAACACTGAAGCTTTCTTT	CASSFGPGNTEAFF
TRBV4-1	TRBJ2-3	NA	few	TGCGCCAGCAGCCAAGATGAGGCTAGGACAGATACGCAGTATTTT	CASSQDEARTDTQYF
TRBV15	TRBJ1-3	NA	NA	TGTGCCACCAGCAGAGATCCTGACGCTGGAGGTAACACCATATATTTT	CATSRDPDAGGNTIYF
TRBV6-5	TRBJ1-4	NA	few	TGTGCCAGCAGCCGGAGGAGCGCAACTAATGAAAAACTGTTTTTT	CASSRRSATNEKLFF
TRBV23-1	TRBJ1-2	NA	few	TGCGCCAGCAGTCAATTAGGTTCAGTGGCGGGCCTCTATGGCTACACCTTC	CASSQLGSVAGLYGYTF
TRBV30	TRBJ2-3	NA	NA	TGTGCCTGGGACCTACTAAACACAGATACGCAGTATTTT	CAWDLLNTDTQYF
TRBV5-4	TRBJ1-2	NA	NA	TGTGCCAGCAGCTCGGAGACAAGTTGGTATGGCTACACCTTC	CASSSETSWYGYTF
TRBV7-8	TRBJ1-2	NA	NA	TGTGCCAGCAGCTTCCTGCCTTGGGGCTTGGAGGGCTACACCTTC	CASSFLPWGLEGYTF
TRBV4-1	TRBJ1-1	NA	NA	TGCGCCAGCCGTAACCCCCAGGAACGAGTCACTGAAGCTTTCTTT	CASRNPQERVTEAFF
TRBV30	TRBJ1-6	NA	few	TGTGCCTGGGATATCCGCTCCTATAATTCACCCCTCCACTTT	CAWDIRSYNSPLHF
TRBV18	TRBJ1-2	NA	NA	TGTGCCAGCTCACCAAACAGTTATGGCTACACCTTC	CASSPNSYGYTF